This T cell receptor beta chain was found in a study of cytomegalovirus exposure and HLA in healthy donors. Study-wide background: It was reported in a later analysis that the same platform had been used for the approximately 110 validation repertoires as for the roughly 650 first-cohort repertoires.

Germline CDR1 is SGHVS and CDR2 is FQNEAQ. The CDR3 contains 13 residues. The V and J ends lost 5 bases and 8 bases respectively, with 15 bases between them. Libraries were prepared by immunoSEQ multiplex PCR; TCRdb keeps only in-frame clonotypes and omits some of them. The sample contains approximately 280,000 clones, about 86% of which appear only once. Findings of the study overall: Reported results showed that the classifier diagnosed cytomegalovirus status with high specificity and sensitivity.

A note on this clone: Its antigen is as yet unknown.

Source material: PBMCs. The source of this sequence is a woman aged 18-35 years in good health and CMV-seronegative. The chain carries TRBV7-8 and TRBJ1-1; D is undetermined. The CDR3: CASSLTMGAEAFF. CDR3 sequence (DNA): TGTGCCAGCAGCCTGACCATGGGAGCAGAAGCTTTCTTT. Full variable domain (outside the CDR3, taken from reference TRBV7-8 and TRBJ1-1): GAGVSQSPRYKVAKRGQDVALRCDPISGHVSLFWYQQALGQGPEFLTYFQNEAQLDKSGLPSDRFFAERPEGSVSTLKIQRTQQEDSAVYLCASSLTMGAEAFFGQGTRLTVV.